This TCR beta chain appears in the sequencing data of a study of cytomegalovirus exposure and HLA in healthy donors (TCRdb year 2017). In terms of the full investigation: An earlier analysis of several hundred of the donors reported 276 Gb of sequence data and about 120 million unique TCR beta sequences obtained from some 170 million T cells. Among some 400 genotyped donors of the cohort, an average of approximately 240,000 unique TCR beta nucleotide sequences were sequenced per donor, roughly a sixth of them non-productive. In the later analysis, no new phenotypic data were used to find candidate immune exposures; instead, reliance was placed on TCR beta sequences and their occurrence across donors. A later analysis re-examined previously published TCR beta repertoires from about 700 donors and added high-resolution HLA genotyping to investigate patterns of TCR occurrence. The study used immunosequencing to profile the T cell repertoires of approximately 690 subjects and linked those repertoires to cytomegalovirus serostatus. Both class I and class II loci were covered by HLA typing, at four-digit resolution. The study was designed to test whether signatures of past pathogen exposure could be identified by cataloging public T cell receptors. High-throughput TCR immunosequencing, statistical association of individual TCRs with disease status, and machine learning were combined to predict cytomegalovirus infection status. The genetic ancestry cluster associated with self-reported Caucasian donors included 81% of the roughly 400 genotyped donors. In addition to the first cohort of 666 subjects, a separate validation cohort of about 120 different subjects was used. Roughly five DR-DQ haplotypes were handled as single units for association and clustering because linkage in the cohort was strong. Every discovery cohort repertoire had been produced on one sequencing platform. Donor age, sex, ethnicity and CMV serostatus were compiled together with the repertoire data. Roughly 320 gigabases of sequencing data and roughly 80 million unique TCR sequences made up an early release that covered 500 to 700 HLA-typed donors. To decide whether each TCR beta V gene segment behaved as functional or pseudogenic, an earlier analysis of some 580 of the donors relied on high-throughput TCR beta sequencing. A later genetic analysis took genome-wide SNP genotypes for about 55% of the 666 donors and used that subset as a discovery cohort. Typing coverage differed by locus: A, B, C, DRB1 and DQB1 were typed in roughly 629-630 donors, DQA1 in about 550, DPA1 in around 610, and DPB1 in around 490. Overall study results and their limits: A total of 150 to 200 TCR beta chains were listed by the study as associated with cytomegalovirus. An earlier analysis of some 560 of the donors showed that most TCR beta V segments appeared in productive rearrangements either about 87% or about 30% of the time, which broadly matched IMGT annotations. Only TCR beta chains were sequenced in this cohort, and the absence of alpha or paired-chain data limited detectable features. Because HLA typing was unavailable for some donors at each locus, only the typed subset was used in association tests. In a later analysis, most CMV-associated TCR beta chains were found to appear HLA-restricted, with HLA associations seemingly driven largely by CMV exposure. At a false discovery rate of 0.05, a later analysis linked 15,000 to 20,000 TCR beta sequences to specific HLA alleles. The classifier was reported to diagnose cytomegalovirus status with high specificity and sensitivity in both the original and validation cohorts. Immune exposure information for the cohort was limited to CMV serostatus. Because the 87-base-pair reads could not distinguish some IMGT-functional V segments, including TRBV6-2 and TRBV6-3, those segments were excluded. Sequencing depth was assumed to be roughly uniform across donors in the presence/absence analyses, though that assumption may not hold. Across donors, most TCR sequences were observed very rarely, whereas some public TCRs were present in many individuals. In a later analysis, HLA-associated TCR beta chains showed more clonal expansion and lower generation probabilities than non-associated chains that were equally common. A few of the identified cytomegalovirus-associated TCR beta chains were confirmed in vitro to be specific for cytomegalovirus antigens. A later genetic analysis reported fewer N-insertions in productive TCRs among donors in an Asian-associated ancestry cluster than the roughly 620-donor mean. When HLA alleles, especially DR and DQ, strongly co-occurred, attributing TCR associations to individual alleles was difficult. V-gene and J-gene trimming of TCR beta chains was associated with a missense DCLRE1C variant in a later genetic analysis, and the association was replicated in an independent cohort. A later analysis found that TCR association rates varied across HLA loci, with DRB1 alleles showing the most associated TCRs and HLA-C alleles the fewest. A later analysis reported that several top co-occurrence clusters appeared linked to parvovirus B19, influenza, CMV and Epstein-Barr virus. Because counts were too low, 15 to 20 rarely observed V segments, including chromosome 9 orphons, were excluded from the earlier analysis of a few hundred of the donors. Correlated functional status among segregating V segments might be attributable to linkage disequilibrium, but an unknown experimental factor could not be ruled out. A further reported finding was that TCR beta sequences accurately predicted the HLA-A and HLA-B alleles for most subjects in the first cohort. According to the authors, the approach could potentially be generalized to other disease states and immunological phenotypes. A cluster of highly shared sequence variants was judged likely to be a technical artifact of the sequencing pipeline.

The cohort consisted of hundreds of healthy bone marrow donors. At the time of sampling, every cohort member was nominally healthy, though immune exposures that went unrecorded were likely present. The donor was CMV seronegative and was included in the group of about 350 seronegative cohort members. A peripheral blood sample was collected from each donor, and TCR beta sequencing was performed on peripheral blood mononuclear cells. Genomic DNA was extracted from the blood cell samples with the Qiagen DNeasy Blood Extraction Kit. Preparation of the library involved the immunoSEQ multiplex PCR assay. For the multiplex PCR, a mixture combining 60 forward primers for TCR Vbeta segments and 13 reverse primers for TCR Jbeta segments was used. A multiplex PCR assay on genomic DNA amplified the CDR3 region of rearranged TCR beta genes. On the Illumina HiSeq System, the amplified TCR beta libraries were sequenced as 87-base-pair reads. From the authors' description of their analysis: Across the 700 or so repertoires, a later analysis counted some 81 million unique TCR beta chains, 9.5 million to 13 million of which were shared by at least two donors. A nearest-neighbor algorithm error-corrected the raw reads and collapsed the reads into unique sequences, merging closely related sequences to remove PCR and sequencing errors. CDR3 sequences were aligned to IMGT reference sequences to assign V, D and J gene segments. For a sequence to be retained, at least a six-nucleotide match to both a V gene segment and a J gene segment was required. Rearrangements were called productive when the CDR3 lacked stop codons and stayed in frame with V and J; all others were non-productive. CDR3 was defined according to IMGT convention as the region running from the second conserved V-encoded cysteine to the conserved J-encoded phenylalanine. The earlier analysis of 587 of the donors excluded sequences that lacked an unambiguous match to a single V gene segment. An earlier analysis of roughly 590 of the donors called V segments functional above 56.7% productive rearrangements and segregating when the between-donor standard deviation exceeded 5%. A statistical classification framework was built for diagnosing cytomegalovirus status from the catalog of TCR beta chain sequences. In a later analysis, TCR nucleotide sequences were compared against IMGT/GENE-DB human TR gene sequences so that V and J genes could be assigned. Using the TCRdist pipeline, a later analysis assigned CDR3 sequences along with most-parsimonious VDJ recombination scenarios. In a later analysis, each TCR beta chain was defined by its CDR3 amino acid sequence together with its V-gene family, and reads lacking a unique V-gene family were excluded. In a later analysis, around 600 highly shared, low-generation-probability nucleotide sequences were removed to address suspected cross-contamination and a sequencing artifact. For each public chain, a later analysis derived a clonal expansion index from normalized ranks of inferred template counts within each repertoire. In a later analysis, generation probabilities were computed with a VDJ recombination model fitted to out-of-frame rearrangements, and the resulting probabilities were checked against IGoR. Hypergeometric tests were used in a later analysis to score TCR-TCR, TCR-HLA and TCR-CMV co-occurrence, with a repertoire-size bias correction applied to the TCR pairs. False discovery rates were estimated in a later analysis by permuting HLA or CMV assignments 20 times. A later analysis grouped co-occurring TCRs with DBSCAN, adding TCRdist sequence similarity when clustering within HLA-allele-positive subsets. Repertoires with fewer than 30,000 or more than 120,000 public chains, plus five repertoires with anomalous nucleotide sharing, were excluded from co-occurrence clustering. TCRdb took over this immuneACCESS table, retaining in-frame rearrangements with V and J assigned. Such tables are incomplete; in checked studies, under half of the missing clones stem from an unresolved V gene, and the remainder is unexplained. V and J calls and clone size follow that table, whereas D and trimming were derived from the DNA. The sample has 90,000 to 120,000 clones on record, 70% to 80% of them singletons. Clones ranked in the top ten supply 2.5% to 3.5% of the sample.

Notes on this clone: Its antigen is still unknown. Per-nucleotide qualities are absent, and no much larger clonotype sits a single base away.

At the junction V is shortened by 5 bases and J by 0 bases; bases outside the gene matches: 7. Sequences MDHEN (CDR1) and SYDVKM (CDR2) are obtained from the germline V gene. The CDR3 contains 16 residues, cysteine and phenylalanine counted. Only CDR3 DNA remains: 48 bases, in frame from the first base. The TCR was taken from a woman in her thirties or forties in good health and CMV-seronegative. Sequenced sample: PBMCs. The chain was built from TRBV28 and TRBJ1-3; TRBD1 fits 7 bases in the junction. The nucleotide sequence is given as TGTGCCAGCAGTCTTCCCCAGGGGGACTCTGGAAACACCATATATTTT. Protein translation: CASSLPQGDSGNTIYF.